This is a list of T cell receptor beta chains from one sample in a study of control samples from healthy donors and cancer patients. Data came from immunoSEQ multiplex PCR; TCRdb stores just in-frame clones and leaves some out. The table includes 150,000 to 200,000 clones, around 92% detected once. Specimen: blood. Receptors originate from a woman in her 30s in good health. The CDR3 runs from the conserved cysteine through the conserved F or W. Each record gives: D gene, V gene, J gene, clone size, CDR3 protein, CDR3 DNA. The D gene is left open where the match is weak. Clone size is not always given. Where it is, it says once, few, many or a class for expanded clones.

-	TRBV15	TRBJ1-5	-	CATSRDLDRQPQHF	TGTGCCACTAGCAGAGATCTTGACAGGCAGCCCCAGCATTTT
-	TRBV6-2/TRBV6-3	TRBJ2-3	-	CASSMRRTDTQYF	TGTGCCAGCAGTATGAGACGCACAGATACGCAGTATTTT
-	TRBV18	TRBJ2-5	-	CASSPPGAETQYF	TGTGCCAGCTCACCACCGGGGGCAGAGACCCAGTACTTC
-	TRBV30	TRBJ2-3	-	CAWSAMTRSTQYF	TGTGCCTGGAGCGCCATGACTAGGTCCACGCAGTATTTT
TRBD1	TRBV27	TRBJ2-5	-	CASTPQGAGETQYF	TGTGCCAGCACCCCACAGGGGGCGGGGGAGACCCAGTACTTC
TRBD2	TRBV29-1	TRBJ2-1	-	CSDTSGSSYNEQFF	TGCAGCGATACTAGCGGGAGCTCCTACAATGAGCAGTTCTTC
-	TRBV12-3/TRBV12-4	TRBJ2-2	once	CASSDRAGELFF	TGTGCCAGCAGTGATAGGGCCGGGGAGCTGTTTTTT
-	TRBV6-6	TRBJ2-5	-	CASSYSGGQETQYF	TGTGCCAGCAGTTACTCGGGAGGCCAAGAGACCCAGTACTTC
TRBD2	TRBV9	TRBJ2-7	-	CASSVGGTSGVEQYF	TGTGCCAGCAGCGTAGGGGGGACTAGCGGGGTCGAGCAGTACTTC
TRBD1	TRBV5-1	TRBJ2-5	-	CASSLGTGTETQYF	TGCGCCAGCAGCTTGGGGACAGGGACAGAGACCCAGTACTTC
-	TRBV28	TRBJ1-6	once	CASSFEGRGHSPLHF	TGTGCCAGCAGTTTCGAGGGCAGGGGTCATTCACCCCTCCACTTT
-	TRBV7-3	TRBJ1-1	-	CASSSGQNTEAFF	TGTGCCAGCAGCTCGGGACAGAACACTGAAGCTTTCTTT
-	TRBV4-1	TRBJ1-6	-	CASSQVGHRVSPLHF	TGCGCCAGCAGCCAAGTGGGCCATCGGGTCTCACCCCTCCACTTT
-	TRBV6-5	TRBJ2-1	-	CASRDRGLAYNEQFF	TGTGCCAGCAGAGACAGGGGACTAGCCTACAATGAGCAGTTCTTC
-	TRBV6-5	TRBJ1-2	-	CASSFGGRYGYTF	TGTGCCAGCAGTTTCGGAGGGAGATATGGCTACACCTTC
-	TRBV5-4	TRBJ2-1	-	CASSLVPGVTNEQFF	TGTGCCAGCAGCTTGGTGCCAGGGGTTACGAATGAGCAGTTCTTC
-	TRBV12-3/TRBV12-4	TRBJ2-1	-	CASSQTSFNEQFF	TGTGCCAGCAGCCAGACTAGTTTTAATGAGCAGTTCTTC
-	TRBV3-1/TRBV3-2	TRBJ1-6	-	CASSQGPYNSPLHF	TGTGCCAGCAGCCAGGGGCCCTATAATTCACCCCTCCACTTT
TRBD2	TRBV2	TRBJ2-2	-	CASSEELAGTGELFF	TGTGCCAGCAGTGAAGAACTAGCGGGAACCGGGGAGCTGTTTTTT
TRBD2	TRBV7-2	TRBJ2-7	-	CASSLIGTSGNSYEQYF	TGTGCCAGCAGCTTAATAGGGACTAGCGGGAACTCCTACGAGCAGTACTTC
-	TRBV5-6	TRBJ1-6	once	CASSPTAYNSPLHF	TGTGCCAGCAGCCCGACGGCATATAATTCACCCCTCCACTTT
-	TRBV29-1	TRBJ2-1	-	CSVGGIEQFF	TGCAGCGTTGGAGGGATTGAGCAGTTCTTC
-	TRBV6-5	TRBJ1-5	-	CASSYSGRGDQPQHF	TGTGCCAGCAGTTACTCTGGCAGGGGTGATCAGCCCCAGCATTTT
-	TRBV19	TRBJ2-1	-	CASSIADNEQFF	TGTGCCAGTAGTATCGCGGACAATGAGCAGTTCTTC
TRBD2	TRBV4-2	TRBJ2-7	-	CASSQDSSGDPYEQYF	TGTGCCAGCAGCCAAGACTCTAGCGGGGACCCCTACGAGCAGTACTTC
-	TRBV19	TRBJ1-5	-	CASSPGQGRNQPQHF	TGTGCCAGTAGTCCCGGGCAGGGTCGCAATCAGCCCCAGCATTTT
-	TRBV7-6	TRBJ1-1	once	CASSLSGVTEAFF	TGTGCCAGCAGCTTATCAGGGGTTACTGAAGCTTTCTTT
TRBD1	TRBV3-1/TRBV3-2	TRBJ1-1	-	CASSQSDRRNTEAFF	TGTGCCAGCAGCCAATCGGACAGGAGGAACACTGAAGCTTTCTTT
-	TRBV4-2	TRBJ1-5	-	CASSQDNNQPQHF	TGTGCCAGCAGCCAAGACAACAATCAGCCCCAGCATTTT
-	TRBV25-1	TRBJ1-1	-	CASKHSLNTEAFF	TGTGCCAGCAAGCACAGCTTGAACACTGAAGCTTTCTTT
TRBD1	TRBV10-3	TRBJ1-2	-	CAISETGANYGYTF	TGTGCCATCAGTGAGACAGGGGCTAACTATGGCTACACCTTC
-	TRBV14	TRBJ1-3	-	CASSLSNSGNTIYF	TGTGCCAGCAGCCTCAGCAACTCTGGAAACACCATATATTTT
TRBD2	TRBV6-5	TRBJ2-1	-	CASSSGGLLHNEQFF	TGTGCCAGCAGTAGCGGGGGACTGCTCCACAATGAGCAGTTCTTC
TRBD1	TRBV24-1	TRBJ2-1	-	CATSDRGQGAGEQFF	TGTGCCACCAGTGATCGCGGACAGGGGGCGGGGGAGCAGTTCTTC
TRBD2	TRBV7-2	TRBJ2-3	-	CASSPSGRLDTQYF	TGTGCCAGCAGCCCTAGCGGGAGGTTAGATACGCAGTATTTT
TRBD1	TRBV19	TRBJ2-3	once	CASSSTGGRADTQYF	TGTGCCAGTAGCTCGACAGGGGGCCGGGCAGATACGCAGTATTTT
TRBD1	TRBV5-6	TRBJ2-6	once	CASSLDRISGANVLTF	TGTGCCAGCAGCCTGGACAGGATCTCTGGGGCCAACGTCCTGACTTTC
-	TRBV5-6	TRBJ2-7	-	CASSLEREQYF	TGTGCCAGCAGCTTGGAGAGAGAGCAGTACTTC
-	TRBV18	TRBJ2-5	-	CASSPLQGQETQYF	TGTGCCAGCTCACCGCTACAGGGTCAAGAGACCCAGTACTTC
-	TRBV7-9	TRBJ2-1	-	CASSLRQGEVNEQFF	TGTGCCAGCAGCTTAAGGCAGGGGGAGGTCAATGAGCAGTTCTTC
TRBD1	TRBV11-2	TRBJ1-1	-	CASSLPGTAGTEAFF	TGTGCCAGCAGCTTACCCGGGACAGCGGGGACTGAAGCTTTCTTT
TRBD1	TRBV2	TRBJ2-1	-	CASRRTGSSYNEQFF	TGTGCCAGCAGGAGGACAGGGAGCTCCTACAATGAGCAGTTCTTC
-	TRBV14	TRBJ1-4	-	CASSPGVVATNEKLFF	TGTGCCAGCAGCCCAGGGGTAGTTGCAACTAATGAAAAACTGTTTTTT
-	TRBV28	TRBJ1-5	-	CASSGGGNQPQHF	TGTGCCAGCAGTGGGGGGGGCAATCAGCCCCAGCATTTT
TRBD1	TRBV10-3	TRBJ1-1	-	CASTGGMNTEAFF	TGTGCCAGCACAGGGGGTATGAACACTGAAGCTTTCTTT
-	TRBV9	TRBJ2-1	-	CASSVIGSGSSYNEQFF	TGTGCCAGCAGCGTAATAGGTAGCGGATCCTCCTACAATGAGCAGTTCTTC
-	TRBV19	TRBJ2-2	-	CASSPLRTANTGELFF	TGTGCCAGTAGTCCACTCCGGACAGCTAACACCGGGGAGCTGTTTTTT
-	TRBV14	TRBJ1-2	-	CASSPQGRYGYTF	TGTGCCAGCAGCCCGCAGGGGAGGTATGGCTACACCTTC
TRBD1	TRBV27	TRBJ2-4	once	CASSFGQGEGQYF	TGTGCCAGCAGTTTCGGACAGGGCGAGGGTCAGTACTTC
TRBD2	TRBV5-1	TRBJ2-5	-	CASSYSSGQETQYF	TGCGCCAGCAGCTACTCTAGCGGCCAAGAGACCCAGTACTTC
TRBD1	TRBV7-9	TRBJ1-1	-	CASSLTGGNTEAFF	TGTGCCAGCAGCTTGACAGGGGGTAACACTGAAGCTTTCTTT
TRBD1	TRBV18	TRBJ1-4	-	CASSPQGQSNEKLFF	TGTGCCAGCTCACCACAGGGACAGAGTAATGAAAAACTGTTTTTT
TRBD1	TRBV2	TRBJ2-3	-	CASSRDRGADTQYF	TGTGCCAGCAGTAGGGACAGGGGGGCAGATACGCAGTATTTT
TRBD2	TRBV6-2/TRBV6-3	TRBJ2-2	once	CASSLAGGPGTGELFF	TGTGCCAGCAGTCTAGCGGGAGGGCCGGGCACCGGGGAGCTGTTTTTT
-	TRBV3-1/TRBV3-2	TRBJ1-1	-	CASSQGGIYTEAFF	TGTGCCAGCAGCCAAGGCGGGATTTACACTGAAGCTTTCTTT
-	TRBV6-5	TRBJ2-7	-	CASSYRGEGYEQYF	TGTGCCAGCAGTTACCGGGGAGAAGGCTACGAGCAGTACTTC